What follows are 7 T cell receptor beta chains derived from one specimen sequenced in a study of blood T cell repertoires in COVID-19. Sequencing was performed with immunoSEQ multiplex PCR; in TCRdb, only in-frame clones are kept and a portion is missing. Counted here are around 250,000 clones, 85% to 95% occurring once; the ten biggest clones make up around 2.8%. The material sequenced was PBMCs or T cells enriched from blood (not recorded which). These receptors were obtained from a man aged 35 to 55 who had been exposed to COVID-19.

V and J are TRBV18 and TRBJ2-3, with TRBD2 matching 7 bases. Germline V lookup: CDR1 KGHSH, CDR2 LQKENI. With 3 bases clipped from V and 0 bases from J, the junction kept 3 bases outside the gene matches. CDR3 size: 15 residues. For the CDR3, the DNA is TGTGCCAGCTCACCGTCTAGCGGAAGCACAGATACGCAGTATTTT. This translates into CASSPSSGSTDTQYF.

This chain joins TRBV5-1 and TRBJ2-7, with D maybe TRBD1 (6 bases). Trimming left V 1 base short and J 2 bases short, with 19 bases between. CDR3 length equals 17 residues. Germline V gene data show CDR1 as SGHRS and CDR2 as YFSETQ. CDR3 coding DNA: TGCGCCAGCAGCTTGATGGGACAACCAAGTAAACCCTACGAGCAGTACTTC. It yields the protein CASSLMGQPSKPYEQYF.

V gene TRBV9 combines with J gene TRBJ2-1; 9 bases line up with TRBD2. The CDR3 runs 15 residues. J lost 4 bases, V lost 4 bases, and 6 bases had no gene match. Germline-derived CDR1 and CDR2 are SGDLS and YYNGEE. The CDR3 loop reads CASSLTSGNYNEQFF. The CDR3 nucleotides read TGTGCCAGCAGCCTGACTAGCGGAAATTACAATGAGCAGTTCTTC.

In this sample, this clone turned up once. The gene calls are TRBV6-6 and TRBJ2-7; no firm D call. Germline CDR1 reads MNHNY; CDR2 reads SVGAGI (reference sequence). The V end lost 5 bases, the J end lost 2 bases, and 10 bases lay between the germline ends. The CDR3 covers 13 residues. CDR3 loop: CASSLFQTYEQYF. The CDR3 DNA follows: TGTGCCAGCAGTCTTTTCCAGACCTACGAGCAGTACTTC.

V is TRBV5-6 and J is TRBJ2-7; 10 positions match TRBD1. With 0 bases clipped from V and 6 bases from J, the junction kept 3 bases outside the gene matches. Germline lookup yields CDR1 SGHDT and CDR2 YYEEEE. This CDR3 is 14 amino acids long. As DNA, the CDR3 is TGTGCCAGCAGCTTGGAGGGGACAGGGGTCGAGCAGTACTTC. Amino acid sequence: CASSLEGTGVEQYF.

The rearrangement uses TRBV11-2 and TRBJ2-7; weak D call: TRBD2 (5 bases). The CDR3 contains 15 residues. V dropped 4 bases and J dropped 4 bases, with 17 bases sitting between them. Germline V CDR1 and CDR2: SGHAT, FQNNGV. CDR3 nucleotides: TGTGCCAGCAGCTCAGACCCGGGATCAAAGTACGAGCAGTACTTC. Translation: CASSSDPGSKYEQYF.

The genes are TRBV10-3 and TRBJ1-5, with TRBD1 matching over 9 bases. V trimming: 5 bases; J trimming: 10 bases; junction bases outside the gene matches: 12. The CDR3 length is 15 residues. Looked up from germline, CDR1 is ENHRY and CDR2 is SYGVKD. The CDR3 loop is CAISKGQGTSYPQHF. In DNA, the CDR3 is TGTGCCATCAGTAAGGGACAGGGAACATCCTATCCCCAGCATTTT.